These 21 T cell receptor beta chains came from one sample sequenced in a study of blood T cell repertoires in COVID-19 (TCRdb year 2020). The library was built by means of the immunoSEQ multiplex PCR assay. The clones in this table, taken by TCRdb from immuneACCESS, are in-frame only. Not every clone is retained; where verified, under half of the shortfall comes from an unresolved V gene, and the cause of the rest is unknown. The sample table lists some 100,000 clones, around nine tenths of them with a count of one. 3% to 4% of the sample comes from the top ten. The specimen sequenced was peripheral blood. The receptors shown here come from a woman in her 70s with acute or convalescent COVID-19.

This clone was detected only once. This CDR3 reads CASSQDRNYGYTF. The CDR3, as DNA: TGCGCCAGCAGTCAGGACAGAAACTATGGCTACACCTTC. This chain links TRBV10-1 with TRBJ1-2, with a tentative D call TRBD1 (6 bases). The CDR3 contains 13 residues. Germline V gene lookup returns CDR1 WNHNN and CDR2 SYGVQD (reference sequence). V was clipped by 5 bases and J by 2 bases, with 9 bases between them.

The genes are TRBV29-1 and TRBJ1-2; TRBD1 matches 10 bases. Germline V gene data show CDR1 as SQVTM and CDR2 as ANQGSEA. The CDR3 totals 14 residues. The V gene end was trimmed by 3 bases and the J gene end by 1 base; junction bases not matched to a gene: 2. This CDR3 is CSVEGQGYNYGYTF. The CDR3 coding sequence is TGCAGCGTTGAGGGACAGGGGTATAACTATGGCTACACCTTC. Drawing the rest from reference TRBV29-1 and TRBJ1-2, the complete variable domain is SAVISQKPSRDICQRGTSLTIQCQVDSQVTMMFWYRQQPGQSLTLIATANQGSEATYESGFVIDKFPISRPNLTFSTLTVSNMSPEDSSIYLCSVEGQGYNYGYTFGSGTRLTVV.

This rearrangement joins TRBV7-9 to TRBJ1-2; 7 nucleotides align to TRBD1. J lost 6 bases, V lost 3 bases, and 13 bases had no gene match. CDR3 size: 16 residues. CDR1 and CDR2 from the germline V gene are SEHNR and FQNEAQ (reference sequence). CDR3 amino acids: CASSLTGARTGDGYTF. The CDR3 bases are TGTGCCAGCAGCTTGACTGGGGCCAGGACAGGTGATGGCTACACCTTC. The full variable domain, in which reference TRBV7-9 and TRBJ1-2 provide the parts outside the CDR3, is DTGVSQNPRHKITKRGQNVTFRCDPISEHNRLYWYRQTLGQGPEFLTYFQNEAQLEKSRLLSDRFSAERPKGSFSTLEIQRTEQGDSAMYLCASSLTGARTGDGYTFGSGTRLTVV.

V gene TRBV24-1 combines with J gene TRBJ2-2, with TRBD1 identical over 7 bases. The CDR3 extends over 15 amino acids. Trimming removed 7 bases from V and 3 bases from J; junction bases left unmatched: 7. Germline V gives CDR1 KGHDR, CDR2 SFDVKD. The CDR3 coding sequence is TGTGCCACCAGGGACCCTGACAGGGACACCGGGGAGCTGTTTTTT. This sequence encodes CATRDPDRDTGELFF.

This chain links TRBV5-5 with TRBJ2-1; 11 bases are a match to TRBD2. Per germline, CDR1 SGHKS and CDR2 YYEKEE (reference sequence). This CDR3 is 16 amino acids long. The V segment lost 1 base and the J segment 9 bases; nucleotides outside the gene matches: 9. CDR3 nucleotides: TGTGCCAGCAGCTTGTCGACTAGCGGGATCATGGGTGAGCAGTTCTTC. This gives the protein CASSLSTSGIMGEQFF.

The chain couples TRBV3-1 (or the pseudogene TRBV3-2) to TRBJ1-6, with no clear D. Germline V gives CDR1 LGHDT, CDR2 YNNKEL (reference sequence). The CDR3 consists of 14 residues. The ends were cut back, 0 bases at V and 7 bases at J, with 7 bases in the middle. CDR3 DNA sequence: TGTGCCAGCAGCCAAGATCACATGAATTCACCCCTCCACTTT. Its translation is CASSQDHMNSPLHF.

The J gene is TRBJ2-3, the V gene TRBV10-3, with 8 bases matching TRBD2. CDR3 size: 14 residues. Germline V lookup: CDR1 ENHRY, CDR2 SYGVKD. V lost 6 bases to trimming and J lost 1 base; unmatched junction nucleotides: 3. The CDR3 coding sequence is TGTGCCATCAGATCAGCGGGGGGCACAGATACGCAGTATTTT. Translated, it gives CAIRSAGGTDTQYF.

The rearrangement links TRBV5-1 to TRBJ2-1; perhaps TRBD1 as D (6 bases). The CDR3 spans 14 residues. Per the germline V gene, CDR1 is SGHRS and CDR2 is YFSETQ. Trimming removed 4 bases at V and 6 bases at J, with 14 bases between. The CDR3 DNA is TGCGCCAGCAGCACCGGGGACATCCGCAATGAGCAGTTCTTC. Translating gives CASSTGDIRNEQFF.

The genes are TRBV5-1 and TRBJ1-2; D not certain. The CDR3 consists of 13 residues. With 0 bases removed from V and 7 bases from J, the gap between germline ends came to 10 bases. Germline V CDR1 and CDR2: SGHRS, YFSETQ. The CDR3 nucleotides read TGCGCCAGCAGCTTGGTCGCAGGCACTGGCTACACCTTC. Amino acids: CASSLVAGTGYTF.

The chain combines TRBV5-4 with TRBJ2-2, with 8 bases lining up with TRBD2. This CDR3 region has 15 residues. Trimming cost V 3 bases and J 3 bases; bases outside gene matches: 4. CDR1 and CDR2 (germline): SGHNT, YYREEE (reference sequence). DNA for the CDR3: TGTGCCAGCAGCTCGGGGGGGCACTACACCGGGGAGCTGTTTTTT. Encoded protein: CASSSGGHYTGELFF.

The V and J genes are TRBV28 and TRBJ1-1; unclear D gene. CDR1 is MDHEN, CDR2 SYDVKM, per germline. V was trimmed by 5 bases and J by 6 bases, leaving 7 bases between them. The CDR3 loop spans 11 amino acids. This chain's CDR3 is CASSPSSEAFF. CDR3 nucleotide sequence: TGTGCCAGCAGTCCCTCGTCTGAAGCTTTCTTT.

The chain recombines TRBV6-5 with TRBJ1-5; tentatively, D is TRBD1 (6 bases). Germline lookup yields CDR1 MNHEY and CDR2 SVGAGI. The CDR3 loop spans 15 amino acids. Trimming left V 6 bases short and J 6 bases short, with 18 bases between. The CDR3 protein is CASSQEGGLGQPQHF. In DNA, the CDR3 is TGTGCCAGCAGCCAAGAGGGGGGGCTAGGTCAGCCCCAGCATTTT.

The chain couples TRBV6-5 to TRBJ2-1; a possible D gene is TRBD2 (7 bases). The V and J ends lost 7 bases and 7 bases respectively, with 17 bases between them. CDR1 and CDR2 (germline): MNHEY, SVGAGI. The CDR3 has 14 residues. The CDR3 DNA reads TGTGCCAGCAAGCGGGTGGGGGGGACAAATGAGCAGTTCTTC. Its protein is CASKRVGGTNEQFF.

This chain links TRBV2 with TRBJ2-7; 7 nucleotides agree with TRBD1. Germline CDR1 SNHLY, CDR2 FYNNEI. CDR3 length equals 16 residues. With V trimmed by 0 bases and J by 6 bases, 11 bases remained unmatched. The CDR3 is CASSEALGQRGSEQYV. DNA for the CDR3: TGTGCCAGCAGTGAAGCGTTGGGACAGCGAGGTTCCGAGCAGTACGTC.

The chain combines TRBV5-1 with TRBJ1-4; weak D call: TRBD1 (6 bases). The CDR3 is 14 residues long. V dropped 5 bases and J dropped 7 bases, with 15 bases sitting between them. Germline CDR1 reads SGHRS; CDR2 reads YFSETQ. The CDR3 protein is CASRITGMAEKLFF. CDR3 DNA: TGCGCCAGCAGAATTACAGGGATGGCTGAAAAACTGTTTTTT. The variable domain in full, with the rest retrieved from reference TRBV5-1 and TRBJ1-4, is KAGVTQTPRYLIKTRGQQVTLSCSPISGHRSVSWYQQTPGQGLQFLFEYFSETQRNKGNFPGRFSGRQFSNSRSEMNVSTLELGDSALYLCASRITGMAEKLFFGSGTQLSVL.

This chain joins TRBV6-1 and TRBJ1-5, with 9 bases matching TRBD1. The V gene's germline CDR1 is MNHNS and CDR2 SASEGT. The V and J ends lost 2 bases and 3 bases, in that order; junction bases with no gene match: 8. CDR3 length: 17 amino acids. CDR3 sequence reads: CASSELGDRAHNQPQHF. The CDR3, as DNA: TGTGCCAGCAGTGAATTGGGGGACAGGGCCCACAATCAGCCCCAGCATTTT.

CDR3 sequence reads: CASSQGSGVGGYTF. The CDR3 DNA reads as TGTGCCAGCAGCCAAGGCTCCGGGGTCGGGGGCTACACCTTC. The chain couples TRBV4-2 to TRBJ1-2; D is ambiguous. The V end was cut by 1 base, the J end by 8 bases, with 14 bases between. The germline CDR1 and CDR2 sequences are LGHNA and YNFKEQ. The CDR3 has 14 amino acids.

The rearrangement joins TRBV27 to TRBJ2-2; tentatively, D is TRBD2 (6 bases). The CDR3 extends over 16 amino acids. V shed 4 bases and J shed 5 bases, with 17 bases lying between them. Germline-derived CDR1 and CDR2 are MNHEY and SMNVEV (reference sequence). CDR3 sequence: CASSSSGTGVTGELFF. CDR3 in DNA: TGTGCCAGCAGTTCCTCCGGGACGGGAGTGACCGGGGAGCTGTTTTTT.

CDR3 sequence reads: CASSYDGPDFEAFF. For the CDR3, the DNA is TGTGCCAGCTCTTATGATGGCCCAGATTTTGAAGCTTTCTTT. V gene TRBV18 combines with J gene TRBJ1-1, with unresolved D. Germline-derived CDR1 and CDR2 are KGHSH and LQKENI. With 6 bases removed from V and 7 bases from J, the gap between germline ends came to 18 bases. The CDR3 sequence is 14 residues long.

This clone was recorded once. The chain carries TRBV6-5 and TRBJ1-4; TRBD1 agrees at 7 bases. J was trimmed by 0 bases and V by 5 bases; bases with no gene match: 3. The length of the CDR3 is 15 residues. Germline V gives CDR1 MNHEY, CDR2 SVGAGI. As DNA, the CDR3 is TGTGCCAGCAGTCCCGGACAGGCAACTAATGAAAAACTGTTTTTT. Its translation is CASSPGQATNEKLFF.

The gene calls are TRBV28 and TRBJ1-4, with TRBD1 matching 8 bases. The CDR3 has 15 residues. Germline V gene lookup returns CDR1 MDHEN and CDR2 SYDVKM. With V trimmed by 6 bases and J by 7 bases, 10 bases remained unmatched. The DNA for the CDR3 is TGTGCCAGCAGACTCCGGACAGGGATTGGTGAAAAACTGTTTTTT. This encodes CASRLRTGIGEKLFF.